This entry lists 20 T cell receptor beta chains sequenced from one sample in a study of OX40 agonist ivuxolimab in advanced cancers. The protocol was immunoSEQ multiplex PCR, while the TCRdb copy is restricted to in-frame clones and leaves out a portion. Of tens of thousands of clones in the sample, 85% were seen once. The sequences come from CD4+ or CD8+ T cells sorted from blood, collected in a trial of the OX40 agonist ivuxolimab. These receptors were taken from an adult with an advanced solid tumor such as melanoma, head and neck, liver or kidney cancer.

The chain joins TRBV6-5 to TRBJ1-2; 7 nucleotides align to TRBD1. The CDR3 has 13 residues. The V segment lost 5 bases and the J segment 7 bases; nucleotides outside the gene matches: 7. The germline gives CDR1 MNHEY, CDR2 SVGAGI. The CDR3 DNA sequence: TGTGCCAGCAGTACGACAGGGCTCTCTGGCTACACCTTC. Translated: CASSTTGLSGYTF.

The V and J genes are TRBV27 and TRBJ1-6; possible D gene TRBD1, 6 bases. Trimming took off 2 bases at V and 8 bases at J, with 10 bases between the two ends. CDR3 length equals 14 residues. Germline V gene data show CDR1 as MNHEY and CDR2 as SMNVEV (reference sequence). The CDR3 region has the DNA TGTGCCAGCAGTTTACGCTACAGGGATTCACCCCTCCACTTT. It is translated as CASSLRYRDSPLHF.

The chain has TRBV10-3 and TRBJ2-1, with 7 nucleotides matching TRBD2. J was trimmed by 6 bases and V by 10 bases; bases with no gene match: 12. The CDR3 totals 14 residues. Germline CDR1 and CDR2: ENHRY and SYGVKD. The chain's CDR3 is CATASGNGGNEQFF. The CDR3 DNA is TGTGCCACCGCGAGCGGGAACGGGGGCAATGAGCAGTTCTTC.

The chain recombines TRBV28 with TRBJ2-2; 9 nucleotides match TRBD2. V lost 6 bases, J lost 3 bases, and 5 bases stayed unmatched. The CDR3 spans 15 residues. The germline gives CDR1 MDHEN, CDR2 SYDVKM. CDR3 coding DNA: TGTGCCAGCAGATATAGCGGGGGAGACACCGGGGAGCTGTTTTTT. Its translation is CASRYSGGDTGELFF.

The J gene is TRBJ1-1, the V gene TRBV9; D is unresolved. V lost 0 bases, J lost 2 bases, and 8 bases lay in between. This CDR3 is built from 14 residues. CDR1 SGDLS and CDR2 YYNGEE come from the germline V gene. CDR3 sequence (DNA): TGTGCCAGCAGCGTAGATATCGTAAACACTGAAGCTTTCTTT. It codes for CASSVDIVNTEAFF.

This chain uses TRBV6-6 with TRBJ1-3; no clear D gene. V was clipped by 0 bases and J by 4 bases, with 13 bases between them. Germline CDR1 MNHNY, CDR2 SVGAGI (reference sequence). The CDR3 loop spans 16 amino acids. The CDR3 here is CASSYSTSSRGNTIYF. CDR3 nucleotides: TGTGCCAGCAGTTACTCGACGTCTTCTCGAGGAAACACCATATATTTT.

J is TRBJ1-5 and V is TRBV28; a possible D gene is TRBD1 (5 bases). In germline, CDR1 is MDHEN, CDR2 SYDVKM. The V end was cut by 7 bases, the J end by 0 bases, with 16 bases between. The CDR3 spans 16 residues. Here the CDR3 reads CASKTPGLLSNQPQHF. The CDR3 DNA sequence: TGTGCCAGCAAAACCCCGGGACTCCTTAGCAATCAGCCCCAGCATTTT. The whole variable domain, filled in from reference TRBV28 and TRBJ1-5, reads DVKVTQSSRYLVKRTGEKVFLECVQDMDHENMFWYRQDPGLGLRLIYFSYDVKMKEKGDIPEGYSVSREKKERFSLILESASTNQTSMYLCASKTPGLLSNQPQHFGDGTRLSIL.

The rearrangement links TRBV18 to TRBJ2-7; 12 bases match TRBD2. The germline gives CDR1 KGHSH, CDR2 LQKENI. Unmatched junction bases numbered 0, after V lost 2 bases and J lost 1 base. CDR3 length: 15 residues. This CDR3 reads CASSPGLAGSYEQYF. DNA of the CDR3: TGTGCCAGCTCACCAGGACTAGCGGGATCCTACGAGCAGTACTTC.

CDR3 sequence (DNA): TGTGCCAGCAGACCGACAGACAGGGGAGTAGGGGATACGCAGTATTTT. Translated: CASRPTDRGVGDTQYF. The rearrangement joins TRBV11-2 to TRBJ2-3; 8 positions match TRBD1. The CDR3 has 16 residues. With 6 bases clipped from V and 6 bases from J, the junction kept 14 bases outside the gene matches. Germline V gene data show CDR1 as SGHAT and CDR2 as FQNNGV. The full variable domain, rest sourced from reference TRBV11-2 and TRBJ2-3, is EAGVAQSPRYKIIEKRQSVAFWCNPISGHATLYWYQQILGQGPKLLIQFQNNGVVDDSQLPKDRFSAERLKGVDSTLKIQPAKLEDSAVYLCASRPTDRGVGDTQYFGPGTRLTVL.

The chain combines TRBV28 with TRBJ2-5; D unclear. The germline V gene encodes CDR1 MDHEN and CDR2 SYDVKM. Trimming left V 4 bases short and J 0 bases short, with 12 bases between. This CDR3 region has 15 residues. The CDR3 DNA follows: TGTGCCAGCAGTTCATACGACACGTACCAAGAGACCCAGTACTTC. Its translation: CASSSYDTYQETQYF.

The genes are TRBV28 and TRBJ1-1; no definite D call. Germline V gene data show CDR1 as MDHEN and CDR2 as SYDVKM. The CDR3 is made up of 11 amino acids. The V end lost 7 bases, the J end lost 11 bases, and 14 bases lay between the germline ends. The CDR3: CASNGNRDAFF. Written as DNA, the CDR3 is TGTGCCAGCAACGGAAACCGAGACGCTTTCTTT. The full variable domain, its missing parts supplied by reference TRBV28 and TRBJ1-1, is DVKVTQSSRYLVKRTGEKVFLECVQDMDHENMFWYRQDPGLGLRLIYFSYDVKMKEKGDIPEGYSVSREKKERFSLILESASTNQTSMYLCASNGNRDAFFGQGTRLTVV.

The DNA for the CDR3 is TGTGCCACCAGCGTAGAGAGGGGGCCAGGAAACACCATATATTTT. Protein product: CATSVERGPGNTIYF. J is TRBJ1-3 and V is TRBV15; 7 nucleotides align to TRBD1. With V trimmed by 5 bases and J by 4 bases, 8 bases remained unmatched. CDR3 size: 15 residues. The germline V gene has CDR1 LNHNV and CDR2 YYDKDF (reference sequence).

The genes are TRBV6-5 and TRBJ2-1, with TRBD2 matching 13 bases. The length of the CDR3 is 15 residues. The trim removed 6 bases at V and 10 bases at J, leaving 9 bases unmatched. Per the germline V gene, CDR1 is MNHEY and CDR2 is SVGAGI. CDR3 region: CASSLEGLAGYEQFF. DNA for the CDR3: TGTGCCAGCAGCCTTGAGGGACTAGCGGGATACGAGCAGTTCTTC.

A few counts support this clone. The chain links TRBV11-2 to TRBJ1-6; no definite D call. Germline V CDR1 and CDR2: SGHAT, FQNNGV. V shed 4 bases and J shed 8 bases, with 6 bases lying between them. The CDR3 extends over 12 amino acids. CDR3 in DNA: TGTGCCAGCAGCTATTTAGATTCACCCCTCCACTTT. Translating it yields CASSYLDSPLHF.

This clone was seen a single time. The chain couples TRBV15 to TRBJ1-2, with a weak D call TRBD1 (5 bases). V lost 8 bases and J 9 bases, leaving 19 bases between the germline ends. CDR3 length equals 13 residues. CDR1 and CDR2 (germline): LNHNV, YYDKDF (reference sequence). CDR3 sequence (DNA): TGTGCCACCGTTCGGGACCGAAAAGGGAGCTACACCTTC. This encodes CATVRDRKGSYTF.

V and J are TRBV5-1 and TRBJ1-1; 8 bases are a match to TRBD1. Trimming at V came to 2 bases and at J to 3 bases, leaving 0 bases not matched to a gene. The CDR3 has 13 amino acids. The germline CDR1 and CDR2 sequences are SGHRS and YFSETQ. CDR3 coding DNA: TGCGCCAGCAGCTTACAGGGGGACACTGAAGCTTTCTTT. This gives the protein CASSLQGDTEAFF.

The gene calls are TRBV7-8 and TRBJ2-2, with D hard to call. V lost 5 bases, J lost 0 bases, and 10 bases lay in between. The V gene's germline CDR1 is SGHVS and CDR2 FQNEAQ. The CDR3 extends over 15 amino acids. The CDR3 DNA reads TGTGCCAGCAGCATCCGGACGGCGAACACCGGGGAGCTGTTTTTT. Its protein is CASSIRTANTGELFF.

V usage is TRBV19 and J usage is TRBJ2-5, with TRBD2 identical over 7 bases. Trimming took 5 bases from V and 5 from J; bases not matched to a gene: 14. CDR1 and CDR2 (germline): LNHDA, SQIVND (reference sequence). The CDR3 spans 16 residues. As DNA, the CDR3 is TGTGCCAGTAGTCCCCACCGGGACTCGGGGGGTGAGACCCAGTACTTC. This translates into CASSPHRDSGGETQYF.

The chain combines TRBV6-1 with TRBJ2-3, with D tentatively TRBD1 (6 bases). Between the trimmed V and J ends, which lost 7 bases and 2 bases, there was a span of 10 bases. The CDR3 is made up of 13 amino acids. Germline V gives CDR1 MNHNS, CDR2 SASEGT. The CDR3 spells CASTRQDTDTQYF. The CDR3 coding sequence is TGTGCCAGCACCAGACAGGACACAGATACGCAGTATTTT.

The gene calls are TRBV5-4 and TRBJ2-5; D gene uncertain. V shed 4 bases and J shed 0 bases, with 7 bases lying between them. Germline V gene lookup returns CDR1 SGHNT and CDR2 YYREEE (reference sequence). The CDR3 totals 13 residues. CDR3 in amino acids: CASSPPHQETQYF. The CDR3 DNA reads TGTGCCAGCAGCCCACCCCACCAAGAGACCCAGTACTTC.